The 17 T cell receptor beta chains below all came from one sample that was sequenced in a study of T-cell memory formation after mild COVID-19. MiXCR, run by TCRdb on the 5' RACE reads, gives a single entry per CDR3 protein. The sample carries more than 350,000 distinct CDR3 sequences, 21% recorded once. Sequencing used PBMCs or a T cell subset sorted from them (not recorded which). The receptors were sampled from an adult woman who had mild COVID-19 (a few samples of this study predate the infection). Cell type and time point are not known.

The chain uses TRBV6-5 and TRBJ2-4, with no clear D. Germline CDR1 MNHEY, CDR2 SVGAGI. CDR3 size: 16 residues. Trimming pared 0 bases from V and 7 bases from J, leaving 16 bases between. The CDR3 is CASSYSGGEEFNIQYF. For the CDR3, the DNA is TGTGCCAGCAGTTACTCTGGCGGCGAAGAATTCAACATTCAGTACTTC.

This clonotype has just a few counts. The rearrangement uses TRBV6-1 and TRBJ1-5; no definite D call. Germline CDR1 and CDR2: MNHNS and SASEGT. Trimming shortened V by 3 bases and J by 6 bases, and 3 bases separated the two germline ends. The CDR3 consists of 11 residues. The CDR3 loop is CASSERQPQHF. The DNA for the CDR3 is TGTGCCAGCAGTGAGCGTCAGCCCCAGCATTTT.

In this sample, this clonotype turned up a few times. CDR3 bases: TGCAGTGCTAGCGCAGGCTTCTCCTATAATTCACCCCTCCACTTT. Translated: CSASAGFSYNSPLHF. V and J are TRBV20-1 and TRBJ1-6, with D hard to call. The CDR3 runs 15 residues. V was shortened by 3 bases and J by 0 bases, with 9 bases between the two germline ends. Germline CDR1 reads DFQATT; CDR2 reads SNEGSKA (reference sequence).

This clonotype has more than one count but fewer than ten. DNA of the CDR3: TGTGCCAGCAGCCAAGGTTTTGGACAGGGAACCCACAATGAGCAGTTCTTC. Amino acid sequence: CASSQGFGQGTHNEQFF. The genes are TRBV3-1 and TRBJ2-1, with 8 bases fitting TRBD1. Trimming took 1 base from V and 5 from J; bases not matched to a gene: 10. The CDR3 sequence is 17 residues long. Germline assignment: CDR1 LGHDT and CDR2 YNNKEL (reference sequence).

Only a few counts were recorded for this clonotype. V usage is TRBV7-3 and J usage is TRBJ2-5, with 7 bases lining up with TRBD2. The V gene's germline CDR1 is SGHTA and CDR2 FQGTGA. CDR3 length: 15 residues. V gave up 5 bases and J gave up 2 bases; unmatched junction bases: 8. CDR3 DNA sequence: TGTGCCAGCAGCCACCGGACTAGGTTACAAGAGACCCAGTACTTC. This sequence encodes CASSHRTRLQETQYF. Supplemented by reference TRBV7-3 and TRBJ2-5, the full variable domain reads GAGVSQTPSNKVTEKGKYVELRCDPISGHTALYWYRQSLGQGPEFLIYFQGTGAADDSGLPNDRFFAVRPEGSVSTLKIQRTERGDSAVYLCASSHRTRLQETQYFGPGTRLLVL.

In nucleotides, the CDR3 is TGCAGTGCTAGATCTCAAACCTCGGGGGCGGATGAAGCTTTCTTT. As protein: CSARSQTSGADEAFF. The chain carries TRBV20-1 and TRBJ1-1; D possibly corresponds to TRBD1 (6 bases). This CDR3 spans 15 amino acids. Between the trimmed V and J ends, which lost 2 bases and 7 bases, there was a span of 20 bases. Germline assignment: CDR1 DFQATT and CDR2 SNEGSKA (reference sequence).

The chain has TRBV25-1 and TRBJ1-4; 10 bases are a match to TRBD1. The trim removed 3 bases at V and 7 bases at J, leaving 17 bases unmatched. This CDR3 spans 19 amino acids. Looked up from germline, CDR1 is MGHDK and CDR2 is SYGVNS. The CDR3 DNA sequence: TGTGCCAGCAGTGACGACCGCCGGGACAGGGGATTTGTCGGTGAAAAACTGTTTTTT. It codes for CASSDDRRDRGFVGEKLFF.

The V call is TRBV3-1, the J call TRBJ2-2; D not certain. V dropped 3 bases and J dropped 1 base, with 12 bases sitting between them. This CDR3 has 16 residues. Germline assignment: CDR1 LGHDT and CDR2 YNNKEL (reference sequence). CDR3 sequence: CASSQGKDGNTGELFF. The CDR3 DNA is TGTGCCAGCAGCCAGGGGAAAGATGGGAACACCGGGGAGCTGTTTTTT.

The chain carries TRBV4-2 and TRBJ2-3, with 10 bases lining up with TRBD1. V was pared by 2 bases and J by 1 base, with 9 bases of the junction left unmatched. The CDR3 has 18 amino acids. Germline loops: CDR1 LGHNA, CDR2 YNFKEQ. As DNA, the CDR3 is TGTGCCAGCAGCCAACCCGGGACAGGGGAGATGGGCACAGATACGCAGTATTTT. This codes for CASSQPGTGEMGTDTQYF.

The chain recombines TRBV6-2 or TRBV6-3 with TRBJ2-2; no reliable D call. Germline V CDR1 and CDR2: MNHEY, SVGEGT. The CDR3 covers 13 residues. V gave up 3 bases and J gave up 6 bases, with 8 bases separating them. CDR3 sequence reads: CASSYSPAGELFF. CDR3 nucleotide sequence: TGTGCCAGCAGTTATTCGCCGGCCGGGGAGCTGTTTTTT.

This chain connects TRBV7-8 to TRBJ2-5; 9 bases line up with TRBD2. The CDR3 length is 16 residues. V lost 2 bases and J lost 6; bases outside the gene matches: 10. Germline values: CDR1 SGHVS, CDR2 FQNEAQ. This CDR3 is CASSLPSGLATKTQYF. In DNA, the CDR3 is TGTGCCAGCAGCTTACCCTCGGGACTAGCTACAAAGACCCAGTACTTC.

This chain joins TRBV7-8 and TRBJ1-2; D uncertain. Trimming stripped 0 bases from V and 10 bases from J, with 9 bases between. The CDR3 is 12 amino acids. Germline values: CDR1 SGHVS, CDR2 FQNEAQ. CDR3 coding DNA: TGTGCCAGCAGCTTAGCGCAATTCCCCTACACCTTC. As protein: CASSLAQFPYTF.

This chain uses TRBV12-3 or TRBV12-4 with TRBJ1-1; TRBD1 aligns across 7 bases. CDR3 length equals 13 residues. J gave up 5 bases and V 6 bases, and 6 bases lay outside the gene matches. The CDR3 spells CASSQGGGTEAFF. The DNA of the CDR3 is TGTGCCAGCAGCCAGGGGGGAGGGACTGAAGCTTTCTTT.

This clonotype has a count of ten or more. This chain uses TRBV20-1 with TRBJ1-2; 8 nucleotides line up with TRBD1. There are 17 residues in the CDR3. The germline gives CDR1 DFQATT, CDR2 SNEGSKA (reference sequence). The trim removed 6 bases at V and 4 bases at J, leaving 19 bases unmatched. The CDR3 nucleotides are TGCAGTGCGCGCCCCGCGCCCTCAGGGGGCGTCGGCTATGGCTACACCTTC. It encodes CSARPAPSGGVGYGYTF.

This clonotype has just a few counts. The chain is built from TRBV3-1 and TRBJ2-7; D is unresolved. Germline lookup yields CDR1 LGHDT and CDR2 YNNKEL (reference sequence). Trimming removed 1 base from V and 1 base from J, with 8 bases in between. The CDR3 is 14 residues long. The CDR3 here is CASSQVRSSYEQYF. The CDR3 nucleotides are TGTGCCAGCAGCCAAGTCCGCTCATCCTACGAGCAGTACTTC.

The chain links TRBV7-9 to TRBJ1-1, with D unresolved. Germline loops: CDR1 SEHNR, CDR2 FQNEAQ (reference sequence). The CDR3 has 13 residues. V shed 5 bases and J shed 5 bases, with 12 bases lying between them. The CDR3 region has the DNA TGTGCCAGCAGCCGCCGGAGGGAGACTGAAGCTTTCTTT. Encoded protein: CASSRRRETEAFF.

The chain is built from TRBV29-1 and TRBJ2-1, with unresolved D. The V gene lost 2 bases and the J gene lost 10 bases, with 9 bases spanning the gap. The CDR3 contains 11 residues. Germline V gene lookup returns CDR1 SQVTM and CDR2 ANQGSEA. The CDR3 reads CSVESGLEQFF. The CDR3 bases are TGCAGCGTTGAATCTGGGCTGGAGCAGTTCTTC.